Below, 25 T cell receptor beta chains from the same sample are listed, as sequenced in a study of early T cells in non-severe SARS-CoV-2 infection. TCRdb ran MiXCR on the 5' RACE reads and lists one entry per CDR3 protein. The sample lists 65,000 to 75,000 distinct CDR3 sequences, approximately 10% occurring once. What was sequenced was whole blood. These TCRs come from an adult who was a healthcare worker with PCR-confirmed SARS-CoV-2 infection or an uninfected control (not recorded which).

With regard to this clonotype: The junction and the germline gene differ at one end; a read error may be behind it. The gene calls are TRBV7-9 and TRBJ2-1; D is ambiguous. Per the germline V gene, CDR1 is SEHNR and CDR2 is FQNEAQ (reference sequence). CDR3 length: 14 amino acids. CDR3 DNA sequence: TGTGCCAGCAGCCGCAGTACTGGCGTCGATGAGCAGTCCTTC. Translating gives CASSRSTGVDEQSF.

This clonotype came up a few times. The gene calls are TRBV14 and TRBJ2-2; D possibly corresponds to TRBD1 (6 bases). This CDR3 has 16 residues. Per germline, CDR1 SGHDN and CDR2 FVKESK. Trimming cost V 1 base and J 4 bases, with 13 bases left between them. The CDR3 bases are TGTGCCAGCAGCCAAGGCACAGGGAGACCCACCGGGGAGCTGTTTTTT. Its translation: CASSQGTGRPTGELFF.

There are many counts of this clonotype. The chain combines TRBV12-3 or TRBV12-4 with TRBJ2-6; D is tentatively TRBD1 or TRBD2 (5 bases each). The CDR3 loop spans 14 amino acids. The V end lost 7 bases, the J end lost 2 bases, and 9 bases lay between the germline ends. Written as DNA, the CDR3 is TGTGCCAGCATTCAGGGAGCTGGGGCCAACGTCCTGACTTTC. Amino acid sequence: CASIQGAGANVLTF.

The sample holds many counts of this clonotype. This chain connects TRBV30 to TRBJ2-7; D gene uncertain. Trimming took off 4 bases at V and 0 bases at J, with 13 bases between the two ends. The length of the CDR3 is 14 residues. Germline V gives CDR1 GTSNPN, CDR2 SVGIG (reference sequence). The CDR3 nucleotides are TGTGCCTGGAAAGTATCAGGCAGCTCCTACGAGCAGTACTTC. Its translation is CAWKVSGSSYEQYF.

This clonotype was counted ten times or more. This chain's CDR3 is CATSTSGSGNTGELFF. DNA of the CDR3: TGTGCCACCAGTACGAGCGGGAGCGGGAACACCGGGGAGCTGTTTTTT. The chain links TRBV24-1 to TRBJ2-2, with 8 bases identical to TRBD2. The CDR3 contains 16 residues. Germline V gives CDR1 KGHDR, CDR2 SFDVKD. V shed 6 bases and J 1 base; nucleotides not matched to a gene: 6.

CDR3 sequence (DNA): TGTGCCAGCAGTTATGGGGCCTGGCCAAAAAACATTCAGTACTTC. Residues: CASSYGAWPKNIQYF. The chain recombines TRBV6-5 with TRBJ2-4, with D tentatively TRBD1 (5 bases). V shed 3 bases and J shed 4 bases, with 13 bases lying between them. The CDR3 sequence is 15 residues long. CDR1 is MNHEY and CDR2 is SVGAGI in the germline V gene.

This clonotype was seen repeatedly, ten times or more. This rearrangement joins TRBV4-1 to TRBJ2-7; 9 positions match TRBD2. CDR1 MGHRA and CDR2 YSYEKL come from the germline V gene. J lost 2 bases, V lost 6 bases, and 5 bases had no gene match. This CDR3 region has 14 residues. In DNA, the CDR3 is TGCGCCAGCAGTCCACTAGCGGGTCCCTACGAGCAGTACTTC. Translating it yields CASSPLAGPYEQYF.

This clonotype was detected a few times. J is TRBJ1-1 and V is TRBV20-1; no clear D gene. Trimming left V 0 bases short and J 1 base short, with 9 bases between. Per germline, CDR1 DFQATT and CDR2 SNEGSKA (reference sequence). The CDR3 contains 14 residues. The DNA for the CDR3 is TGCAGTGCTAGAGATGTTCCCGCGAACACTGAAGCTTTCTTT. This translates into CSARDVPANTEAFF.

The chain couples TRBV3-1 to TRBJ2-7, with a possible D match to TRBD2 (6 bases). This CDR3 spans 14 amino acids. V was trimmed by 2 bases and J by 3 bases, leaving 11 bases between them. Germline CDR1 reads LGHDT; CDR2 reads YNNKEL (reference sequence). The CDR3 sequence: CASSQSWGDYEQYF. CDR3 in DNA: TGTGCCAGCAGCCAATCTTGGGGGGACTACGAGCAGTACTTC.

The chain joins TRBV20-1 to TRBJ1-2; unclear D gene. Deletions cut 0 bases from V and 4 bases from J, with 9 bases between. Germline V lookup: CDR1 DFQATT, CDR2 SNEGSKA (reference sequence). CDR3 length: 13 residues. The CDR3 DNA reads as TGCAGTGCTAGAGAGCAGGTGTCCTATGGCTACACCTTC. Translation gives CSAREQVSYGYTF.

In its sample, this clonotype was seen a few times. This sequence joins TRBV14 and TRBJ2-2; D is ambiguous. The length of the CDR3 is 15 residues. The germline V gene has CDR1 SGHDN and CDR2 FVKESK. V lost 1 base, J lost 5 bases, and 11 bases lay in between. CDR3 DNA: TGTGCCAGCAGCCAAGTCAGATCCTCGACCGGGGAGCTGTTTTTT. This translates into CASSQVRSSTGELFF.

This clonotype was observed at least ten times. The rearrangement joins TRBV7-2 to TRBJ2-3, with D perhaps matching TRBD2 (6 bases). The CDR3 length is 14 residues. CDR1 and CDR2 from the germline V gene are SGHTA and FQGNSA. With 1 base removed from V and 4 bases from J, the gap between germline ends came to 9 bases. CDR3 DNA: TGTGCCAGCAGCTTAGGTGCGGGGCCAGATACGCAGTATTTT. This sequence encodes CASSLGAGPDTQYF.

This rearrangement joins TRBV6-6 to TRBJ1-1; 7 positions match TRBD1. Per the germline V gene, CDR1 is MNHNY and CDR2 is SVGAGI (reference sequence). The V gene end was trimmed by 0 bases and the J gene end by 7 bases; junction bases not matched to a gene: 5. The CDR3 length is 14 residues. CDR3 nucleotides: TGTGCCAGCAGTTACTCAGCGGGACAGCTTGAAGCTTTCTTT. As protein: CASSYSAGQLEAFF.

V and J are TRBV12-3 or TRBV12-4 and TRBJ2-7, with TRBD2 identical over 8 bases. This CDR3 has 14 amino acids. J was trimmed by 6 bases and V by 6 bases; bases with no gene match: 10. CDR3: CASSQGLGEGEQYF. The DNA for the CDR3 is TGTGCCAGCAGCCAGGGACTAGGAGAGGGCGAGCAGTACTTC.

V is TRBV29-1 and J is TRBJ2-5; unclear D gene. Per the germline V gene, CDR1 is SQVTM and CDR2 is ANQGSEA. This CDR3 spans 8 amino acids. V was cut by 4 bases and J by 9 bases, with 3 bases left in between. The CDR3 region has the DNA TGCAGCGTTGGCGCCCAGTACTTC. Translated, it gives CSVGAQYF.

This clonotype is medium-sized by share. V gene TRBV20-1 combines with J gene TRBJ2-7; 8 nucleotides match TRBD1. Trimming removed 3 bases from V and 4 bases from J; junction bases left unmatched: 11. Germline CDR1 reads DFQATT; CDR2 reads SNEGSKA (reference sequence). The CDR3 consists of 15 residues. The chain's CDR3 is CSASYSGQATYEQYF. For the CDR3, the DNA is TGCAGTGCTAGTTATTCGGGACAGGCGACGTACGAGCAGTACTTC.

The chain couples TRBV7-9 to TRBJ2-7; a possible D gene is TRBD2 (5 bases). CDR1 SEHNR and CDR2 FQNEAQ come from the germline V gene (reference sequence). The germline V and J ends were trimmed by 3 bases and 7 bases, with 16 bases remaining between them. CDR3 length: 14 residues. The CDR3 region is CASSLGDTLWEQYF. In nucleotides, the CDR3 is TGTGCCAGCAGCTTGGGAGACACCCTTTGGGAGCAGTACTTC.

The gene calls are TRBV12-3 or TRBV12-4 and TRBJ2-1, with 11 bases that match TRBD1. The CDR3 consists of 16 residues. Trimming removed 3 bases from V and 7 bases from J; junction bases left unmatched: 8. CDR3 DNA sequence: TGTGCCAGCAGTTTTACCGGACAGGGGGCGCAGAATGAGCAGTTCTTC. It yields the protein CASSFTGQGAQNEQFF.

The chain carries TRBV18 and TRBJ1-1; 8 bases align to TRBD1. CDR1 KGHSH and CDR2 LQKENI come from the germline V gene. V was pared by 4 bases and J by 4 bases, with 2 bases of the junction left unmatched. This CDR3 is 13 amino acids long. The CDR3 loop reads CASSRTGSTEAFF. The CDR3 region has the DNA TGTGCCAGCTCACGGACAGGGAGCACTGAAGCTTTCTTT.

In this sample, this clonotype turned up many times. This chain links TRBV20-1 with TRBJ2-3; a weak D match, TRBD1 (6 bases). Trimming took off 3 bases at V and 3 bases at J, with 10 bases between the two ends. CDR3 length equals 13 residues. Germline V lookup: CDR1 DFQATT, CDR2 SNEGSKA (reference sequence). The chain's CDR3 is CSARKGHTDTQYF. The CDR3 nucleotides read TGCAGTGCTAGGAAGGGACATACAGATACGCAGTATTTT.

This clonotype appeared a few times. The J gene is TRBJ2-3, the V gene TRBV18, with unresolved D. The germline V and J ends were trimmed by 3 bases and 0 bases, with 16 bases remaining between them. The CDR3 consists of 17 residues. CDR1 and CDR2 (germline): KGHSH, LQKENI. CDR3 in amino acids: CASSPIESVGSTDTQYF. The CDR3 DNA reads TGTGCCAGCTCACCCATCGAAAGTGTCGGGAGCACAGATACGCAGTATTTT.

This clonotype has a count of ten or more. The chain uses TRBV2 and TRBJ2-1; D unclear. This CDR3 is built from 12 residues. With 1 base removed from V and 9 bases from J, the gap between germline ends came to 7 bases. CDR1 SNHLY and CDR2 FYNNEI come from the germline V gene. DNA for the CDR3: TGTGCCAGCAGTGAAGAGCAGCCTGAGCAGTTCTTC. As protein: CASSEEQPEQFF. The variable domain in full, completed from reference TRBV2 and TRBJ2-1, reads EPEVTQTPSHQVTQMGQEVILRCVPISNHLYFYWYRQILGQKVEFLVSFYNNEISEKSEIFDDQFSVERPDGSNFTLKIRSTKLEDSAMYFCASSEEQPEQFFGPGTRLTVL.

The sample holds many counts of this clonotype. The chain uses TRBV7-3 and TRBJ1-4; tentatively, D is TRBD1 (5 bases). CDR1 SGHTA and CDR2 FQGTGA come from the germline V gene. CDR3 size: 15 residues. The V gene lost 0 bases and the J gene lost 8 bases, with 13 bases spanning the gap. CDR3 coding DNA: TGTGCCAGCAGCTTAACGGGGCAGTCCCACGAAAAACTGTTTTTT. Encoded protein: CASSLTGQSHEKLFF.

In its sample, this clonotype was seen many times. The chain recombines TRBV12-2 with TRBJ1-4; the table names TRBD1, a call not compared with the DNA. TRBV12-2 is shown as a pseudogene. The CDR3 has 14 amino acids. CDR3 DNA: TGTGCAAGTCGCTCCGACAGGGATAATGAAAAACTGTTTTTT. Its protein product is CASRSDRDNEKLFF.

This clonotype was detected ten times or more. The chain links TRBV11-3 to TRBJ2-2; weak D call: TRBD2 (5 bases). Germline V gives CDR1 SGHNT, CDR2 YENEEA. V was trimmed by 1 base and J by 1 base, leaving 10 bases between them. The CDR3 is 16 amino acids. CDR3 sequence reads: CASSLGYGKNTGELFF. CDR3 in DNA: TGTGCCAGCAGCTTAGGTTACGGGAAGAACACCGGGGAGCTGTTTTTT.